This T cell receptor (beta chain) comes out of a study of vaccination and CD4 T cells after COVID-19. Study-wide context: Convalescent donors: six male, four female; seven Caucasian, two Asian, one multiracial, two Hispanic. Convalescent patients gave post-COVID blood a median approximately 100 days post-diagnosis, range 35 to 161.

Deletions cut 0 bases from V and 6 bases from J, with 9 bases between. This CDR3 spans 15 amino acids. Per the germline V gene, CDR1 is MNHEY and CDR2 is SVGAGI. CD4+ T cells that had been cultured provided DNA sequenced with the Oncomine TCR Beta short-read assay. TCRdb fed the PCR reads into MiXCR, producing one record per CDR3 protein. The sample lists 20,000 or so distinct CDR3 sequences; 43% were seen once. Sample treatment: approximately 10-day PBMC culture with coronavirus spike peptide pools or control peptides (ViraFEST assay). Before TCRs were sequenced, ViraFEST expanded antigen-specific T cells with peptide pools. This clonotype was observed a handful of times. Its antigen is unidentified.

Sequenced sample: CD4+ T cells from blood, cultured in vitro. V is TRBV6-5 and J is TRBJ1-6; D uncertain. This clonotype originated in a human donor who had recovered from COVID-19. CDR3: CASSYSMATNSPLHF. CDR3 nucleotide sequence: TGTGCCAGCAGTTACTCGATGGCCACTAATTCACCCCTCCACTTT.